This record concerns one TCR beta chain sequence. Only in-frame clones appear in the TCRdb table, and some are missing; sequencing was by immunoSEQ multiplex PCR. Seen here are over 50,000 clones, about 90% observed once, and the top ten hold 0.7% to 0.9%. In germline, CDR1 is SGHVS, CDR2 FQNEAQ. This CDR3 has 11 amino acids. The V end was cut by 6 bases, the J end by 3 bases, with 6 bases between. This specimen belongs to a study of T cell changes during pregnancy in multiple sclerosis. Sequenced here: peripheral blood, sampled in the first trimester of pregnancy. The clonotype was recovered from a female donor in good health, enrolled as a control in a pregnancy study. The chain uses TRBV7-8 and TRBJ2-7; D may be TRBD1 (6 bases). The CDR3 protein is CASRDSYEQYF. In DNA, the CDR3 is TGTGCCAGCAGGGACAGCTACGAGCAGTACTTC.